This T cell receptor (beta chain) was observed in a study of Graves' ophthalmopathy and Graves' hyperthyroidism. Transcripts of RNA were the source for amplifying TCR beta CDR3 regions. A first-round RT-PCR used HTBI primers, followed by a second-round multiplex PCR. TCRdb called the multiplex PCR reads again in MiXCR, with one record for every CDR3 protein. The table has approximately 1.2 million distinct CDR3 sequences, about two fifths seen once. Regarding the study as a whole: Separation of ophthalmopathy from stable hyperthyroidism was achieved by a 13-signature model, at roughly 90% sensitivity and just over 80% specificity.

Concerning this clonotype itself: The antigen is undetermined.

The study recruited hyperthyroidism patients aged 18 to 65 who were newly diagnosed, under 2 months' duration. The specimen sequenced was peripheral blood or thyroid tissue (not recorded which). The sequence was obtained from an adult man with Graves' hyperthyroidism.

DNA of the CDR3: TGCAGTGCTAGAGAGGGACAGGGGAGTCCCCGGGCCCAGTACTTC. Protein: CSAREGQGSPRAQYF. The chain is built from TRBV20-1 and TRBJ2-5, with 10 bases matching TRBD1. The germline V gene has CDR1 DFQATT and CDR2 SNEGSKA (reference sequence). The V and J ends lost 0 bases and 9 bases, in that order; junction bases with no gene match: 10. The CDR3 has 15 residues.